The text below deals with one TCR beta chain. Germline V gives CDR1 MGHRA, CDR2 YSYEKL. V was clipped by 0 bases and J by 5 bases, with 13 bases between them. This CDR3 contains 15 residues. The sample belongs to a study of T cell responses to AZD1222 COVID-19 vaccine. Sequencing used immunoSEQ multiplex PCR; TCRdb keeps in-frame clones, though not all of them. In the table there are some 100,000 clones, roughly 87% of which are singletons. The starting material was peripheral blood, obtained on day 0 of AZD1222 vaccination. The chain recombines TRBV4-1 with TRBJ2-5, with D perhaps matching TRBD1 or TRBD2 (5 bases each). The sequence was obtained from an adult in good health. The chain's CDR3 is CASSQENAEGETQYF. The CDR3, as DNA: TGCGCCAGCAGCCAAGAGAACGCCGAGGGGGAGACCCAGTACTTC.